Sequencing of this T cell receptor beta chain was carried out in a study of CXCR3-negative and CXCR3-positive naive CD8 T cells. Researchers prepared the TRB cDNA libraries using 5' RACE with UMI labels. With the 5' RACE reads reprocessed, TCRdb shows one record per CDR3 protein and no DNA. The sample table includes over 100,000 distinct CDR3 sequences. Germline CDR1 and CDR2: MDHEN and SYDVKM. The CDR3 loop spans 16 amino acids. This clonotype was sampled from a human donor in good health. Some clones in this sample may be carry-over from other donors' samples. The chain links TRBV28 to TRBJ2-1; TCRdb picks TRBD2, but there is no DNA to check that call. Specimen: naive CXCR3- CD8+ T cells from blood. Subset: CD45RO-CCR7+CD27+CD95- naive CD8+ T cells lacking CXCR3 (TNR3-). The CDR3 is CASSRWTSGRADEQFF.